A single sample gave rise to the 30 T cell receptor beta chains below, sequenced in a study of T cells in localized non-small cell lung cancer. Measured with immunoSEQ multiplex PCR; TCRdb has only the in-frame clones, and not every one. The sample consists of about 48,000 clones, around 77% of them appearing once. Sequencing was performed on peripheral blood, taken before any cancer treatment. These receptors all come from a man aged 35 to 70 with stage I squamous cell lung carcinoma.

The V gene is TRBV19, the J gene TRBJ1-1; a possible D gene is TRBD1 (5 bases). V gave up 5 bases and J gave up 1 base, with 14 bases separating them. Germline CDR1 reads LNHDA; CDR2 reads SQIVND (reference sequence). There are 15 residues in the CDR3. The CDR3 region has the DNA TGTGCCAGTAGTCCTACTCAGGGTAAGAACACTGAAGCTTTCTTT. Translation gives CASSPTQGKNTEAFF.

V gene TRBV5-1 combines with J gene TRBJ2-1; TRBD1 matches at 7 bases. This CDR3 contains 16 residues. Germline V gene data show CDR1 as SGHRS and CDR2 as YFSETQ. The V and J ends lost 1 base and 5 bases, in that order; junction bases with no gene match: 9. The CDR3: CASSLTPTGPNNEQFF. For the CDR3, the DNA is TGCGCCAGCAGCTTGACCCCGACAGGGCCTAACAATGAGCAGTTCTTC.

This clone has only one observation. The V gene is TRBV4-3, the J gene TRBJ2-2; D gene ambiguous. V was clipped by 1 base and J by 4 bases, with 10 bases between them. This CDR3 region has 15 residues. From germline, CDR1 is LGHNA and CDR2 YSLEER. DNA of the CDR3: TGCGCCAGCAGCCAAGGGTCGGACCTCACCGGGGAGCTGTTTTTT. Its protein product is CASSQGSDLTGELFF.

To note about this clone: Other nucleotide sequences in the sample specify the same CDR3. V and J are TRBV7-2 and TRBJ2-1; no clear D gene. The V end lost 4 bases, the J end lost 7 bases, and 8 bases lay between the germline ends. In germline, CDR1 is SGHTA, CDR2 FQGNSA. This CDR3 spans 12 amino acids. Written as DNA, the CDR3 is TGTGCCAGCAGCTCTTTTAATAATGAGCAGTTCTTC. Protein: CASSSFNNEQFF.

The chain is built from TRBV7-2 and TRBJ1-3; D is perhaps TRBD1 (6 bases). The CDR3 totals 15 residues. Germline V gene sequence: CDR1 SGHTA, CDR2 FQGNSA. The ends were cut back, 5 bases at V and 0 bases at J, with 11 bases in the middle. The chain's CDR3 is CASSPGQSSGNTIYF. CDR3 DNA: TGTGCCAGCAGCCCCGGACAGAGCTCTGGAAACACCATATATTTT.

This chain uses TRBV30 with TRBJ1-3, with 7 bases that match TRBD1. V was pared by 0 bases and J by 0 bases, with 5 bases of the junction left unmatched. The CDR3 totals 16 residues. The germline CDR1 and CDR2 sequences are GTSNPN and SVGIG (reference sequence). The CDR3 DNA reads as TGTGCCTGGAGTGTTCGCAGGGGGGCCTCTGGAAACACCATATATTTT. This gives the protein CAWSVRRGASGNTIYF.

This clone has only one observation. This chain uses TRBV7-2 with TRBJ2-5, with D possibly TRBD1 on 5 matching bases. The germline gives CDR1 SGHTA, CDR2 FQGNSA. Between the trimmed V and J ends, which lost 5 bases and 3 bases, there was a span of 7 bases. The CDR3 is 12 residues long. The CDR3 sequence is CASSGAEETQYF. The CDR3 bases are TGTGCCAGCAGCGGGGCCGAAGAGACCCAGTACTTC.

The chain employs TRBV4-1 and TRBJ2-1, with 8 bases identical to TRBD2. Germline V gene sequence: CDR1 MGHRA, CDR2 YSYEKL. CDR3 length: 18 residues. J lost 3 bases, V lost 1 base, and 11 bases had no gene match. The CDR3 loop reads CASSQVIGGAFLYNEQFF. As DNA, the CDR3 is TGCGCCAGCAGCCAAGTGATCGGGGGGGCATTCCTCTACAATGAGCAGTTCTTC.

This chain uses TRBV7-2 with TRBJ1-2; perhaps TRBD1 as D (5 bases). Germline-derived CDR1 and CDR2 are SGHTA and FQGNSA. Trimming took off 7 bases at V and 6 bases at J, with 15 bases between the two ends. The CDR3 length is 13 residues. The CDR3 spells CASTQGLTDGYTF. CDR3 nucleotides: TGTGCCAGCACCCAAGGGCTGACAGATGGCTACACCTTC.

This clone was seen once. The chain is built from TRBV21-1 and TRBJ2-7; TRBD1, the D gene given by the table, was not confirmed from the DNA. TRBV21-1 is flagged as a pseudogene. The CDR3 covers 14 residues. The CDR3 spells CASSTWDRRYEQYF. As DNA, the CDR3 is TGTGCCAGCAGCACTTGGGACAGACGCTACGAGCAGTACTTC.

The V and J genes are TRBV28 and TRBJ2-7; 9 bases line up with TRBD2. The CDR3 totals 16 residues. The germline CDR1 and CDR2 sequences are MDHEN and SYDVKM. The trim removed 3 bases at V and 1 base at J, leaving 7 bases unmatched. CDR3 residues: CASSLRASGVSYEQYF. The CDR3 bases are TGTGCCAGCAGTTTGCGGGCTAGCGGGGTGTCCTACGAGCAGTACTTC.

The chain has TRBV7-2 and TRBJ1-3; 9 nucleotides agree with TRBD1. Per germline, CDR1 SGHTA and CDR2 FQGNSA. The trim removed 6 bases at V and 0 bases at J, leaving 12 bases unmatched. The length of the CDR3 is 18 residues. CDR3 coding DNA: TGTGCCAGCAGAGCTGGGACAGGGAGGGGACGCTCTGGAAACACCATATATTTT. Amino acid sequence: CASRAGTGRGRSGNTIYF.

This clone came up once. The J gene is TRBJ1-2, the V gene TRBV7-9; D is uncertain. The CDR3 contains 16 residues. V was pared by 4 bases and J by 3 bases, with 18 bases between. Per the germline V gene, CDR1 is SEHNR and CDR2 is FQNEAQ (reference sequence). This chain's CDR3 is CASSSGDRYEDYGYTF. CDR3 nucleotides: TGTGCCAGCAGCTCGGGAGACCGCTACGAGGACTATGGCTACACCTTC.

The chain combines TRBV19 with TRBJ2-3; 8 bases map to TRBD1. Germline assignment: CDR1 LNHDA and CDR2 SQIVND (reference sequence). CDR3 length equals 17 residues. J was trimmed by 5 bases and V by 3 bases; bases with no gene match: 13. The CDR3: CASSIRGTGPRRDTQYF. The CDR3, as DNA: TGTGCCAGTAGTATTCGAGGGACAGGTCCCCGACGAGATACGCAGTATTTT.

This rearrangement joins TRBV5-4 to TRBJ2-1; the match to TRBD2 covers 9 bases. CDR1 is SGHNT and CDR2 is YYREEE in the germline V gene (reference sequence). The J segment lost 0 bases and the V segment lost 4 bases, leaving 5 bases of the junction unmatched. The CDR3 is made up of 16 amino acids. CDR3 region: CASSPRTSDSYNEQFF. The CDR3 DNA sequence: TGTGCCAGCAGCCCTCGGACTAGCGACTCCTACAATGAGCAGTTCTTC. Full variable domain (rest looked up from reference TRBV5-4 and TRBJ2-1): ETGVTQSPTHLIKTRGQQVTLRCSSQSGHNTVSWYQQALGQGPQFIFQYYREEENGRGNFPPRFSGLQFPNYSSELNVNALELDDSALYLCASSPRTSDSYNEQFFGPGTRLTVL.

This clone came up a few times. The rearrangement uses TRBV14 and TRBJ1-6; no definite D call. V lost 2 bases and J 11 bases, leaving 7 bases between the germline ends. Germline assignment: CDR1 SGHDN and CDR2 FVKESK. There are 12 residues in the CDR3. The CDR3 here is CASSQPSAPLHF. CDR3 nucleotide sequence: TGTGCCAGCAGCCAACCAAGTGCACCCCTCCACTTT.

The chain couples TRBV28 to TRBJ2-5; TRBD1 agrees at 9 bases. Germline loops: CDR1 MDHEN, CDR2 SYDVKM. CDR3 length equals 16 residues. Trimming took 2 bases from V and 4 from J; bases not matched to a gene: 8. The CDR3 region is CASSLGRTGVGETQYF. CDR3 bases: TGTGCCAGCAGTTTAGGCCGGACAGGGGTTGGAGAGACCCAGTACTTC.

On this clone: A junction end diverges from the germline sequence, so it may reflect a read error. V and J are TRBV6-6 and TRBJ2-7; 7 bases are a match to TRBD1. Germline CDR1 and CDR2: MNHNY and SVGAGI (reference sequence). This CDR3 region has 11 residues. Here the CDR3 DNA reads TGTGCCAGCAGAACTACAGGGGATTTGCACTTC. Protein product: CASRTTGDLHF.

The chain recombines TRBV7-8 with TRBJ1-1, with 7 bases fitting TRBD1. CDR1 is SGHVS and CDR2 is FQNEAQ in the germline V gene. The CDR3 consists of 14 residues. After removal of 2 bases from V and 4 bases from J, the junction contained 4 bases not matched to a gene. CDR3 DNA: TGTGCCAGCAGCTTACAGGGGGGAGGCACTGAAGCTTTCTTT. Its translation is CASSLQGGGTEAFF.

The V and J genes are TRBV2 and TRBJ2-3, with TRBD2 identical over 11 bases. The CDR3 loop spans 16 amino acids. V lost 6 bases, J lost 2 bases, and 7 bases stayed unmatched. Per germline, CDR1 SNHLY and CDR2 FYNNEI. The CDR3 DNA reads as TGTGCCAGCAGGGCACTAGCGGGGGCACACACAGATACGCAGTATTTT. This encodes CASRALAGAHTDTQYF. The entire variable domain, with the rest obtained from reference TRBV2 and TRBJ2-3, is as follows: EPEVTQTPSHQVTQMGQEVILRCVPISNHLYFYWYRQILGQKVEFLVSFYNNEISEKSEIFDDQFSVERPDGSNFTLKIRSTKLEDSAMYFCASRALAGAHTDTQYFGPGTRLTVL.

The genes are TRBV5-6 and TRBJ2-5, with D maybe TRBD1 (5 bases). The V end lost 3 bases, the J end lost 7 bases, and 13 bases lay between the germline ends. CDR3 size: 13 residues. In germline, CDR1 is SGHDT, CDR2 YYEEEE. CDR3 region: CASSYPTEMTQYF. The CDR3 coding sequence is TGTGCCAGCAGCTACCCGACAGAGATGACCCAGTACTTC. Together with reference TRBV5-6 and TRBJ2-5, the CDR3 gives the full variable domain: DAGVTQSPTHLIKTRGQQVTLRCSPKSGHDTVSWYQQALGQGPQFIFQYYEEEERQRGNFPDRFSGHQFPNYSSELNVNALLLGDSALYLCASSYPTEMTQYFGPGTRLLVL.

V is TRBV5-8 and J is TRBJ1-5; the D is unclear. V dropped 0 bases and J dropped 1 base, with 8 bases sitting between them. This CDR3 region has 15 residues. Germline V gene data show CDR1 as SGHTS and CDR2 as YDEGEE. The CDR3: CASSLGGRSNQPQHF. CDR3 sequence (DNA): TGTGCCAGCAGCTTGGGGGGTAGGAGCAATCAGCCCCAGCATTTT.

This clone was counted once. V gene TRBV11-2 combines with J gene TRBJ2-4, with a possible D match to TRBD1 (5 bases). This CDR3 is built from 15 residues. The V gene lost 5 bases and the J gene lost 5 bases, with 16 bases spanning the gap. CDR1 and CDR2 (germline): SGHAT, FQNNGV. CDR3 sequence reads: CASSPVRTSENIQYF. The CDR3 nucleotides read TGTGCCAGCAGCCCAGTCCGGACATCTGAAAACATTCAGTACTTC.

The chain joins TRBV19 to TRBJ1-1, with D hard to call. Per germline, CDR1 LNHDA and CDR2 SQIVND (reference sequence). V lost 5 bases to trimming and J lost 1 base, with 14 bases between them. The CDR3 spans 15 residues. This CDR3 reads CASSRQTGSNTEAFF. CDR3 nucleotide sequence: TGTGCCAGTAGTCGCCAAACGGGCTCGAACACTGAAGCTTTCTTT. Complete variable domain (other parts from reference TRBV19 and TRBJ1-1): DGGITQSPKYLFRKEGQNVTLSCEQNLNHDAMYWYRQDPGQGLRLIYYSQIVNDFQKGDIAEGYSVSREKKESFPLTVTSAQKNPTAFYLCASSRQTGSNTEAFFGQGTRLTVV.

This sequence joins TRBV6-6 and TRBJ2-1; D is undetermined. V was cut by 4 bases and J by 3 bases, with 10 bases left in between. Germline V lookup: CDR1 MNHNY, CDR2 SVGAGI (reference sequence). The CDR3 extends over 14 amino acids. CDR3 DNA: TGTGCCAGCAGTTGGGCAGACTTCTACAATGAGCAGTTCTTC. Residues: CASSWADFYNEQFF.

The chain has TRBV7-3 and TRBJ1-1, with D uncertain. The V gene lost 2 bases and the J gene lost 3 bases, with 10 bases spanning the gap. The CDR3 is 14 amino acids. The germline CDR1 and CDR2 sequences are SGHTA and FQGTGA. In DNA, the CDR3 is TGTGCCAGCAGCTTAGCGCATGGGGACACTGAAGCTTTCTTT. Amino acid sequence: CASSLAHGDTEAFF.

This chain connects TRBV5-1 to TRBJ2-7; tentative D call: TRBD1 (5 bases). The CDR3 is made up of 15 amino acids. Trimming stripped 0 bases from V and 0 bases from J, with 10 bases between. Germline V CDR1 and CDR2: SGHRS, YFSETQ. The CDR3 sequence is CASSLGETVSYEQYF. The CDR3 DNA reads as TGCGCCAGCAGCTTGGGAGAGACAGTCTCCTACGAGCAGTACTTC.

The CDR3 here is CASSSQTSSSGNTIYF. In DNA, the CDR3 is TGTGCCAGCAGCTCTCAGACATCCAGCTCTGGAAACACCATATATTTT. This chain connects TRBV4-2 to TRBJ1-3; D unclear. CDR1 and CDR2 from the germline V gene are LGHNA and YNFKEQ. The CDR3 totals 16 residues. Deletions cut 5 bases from V and 0 bases from J, with 14 bases between.

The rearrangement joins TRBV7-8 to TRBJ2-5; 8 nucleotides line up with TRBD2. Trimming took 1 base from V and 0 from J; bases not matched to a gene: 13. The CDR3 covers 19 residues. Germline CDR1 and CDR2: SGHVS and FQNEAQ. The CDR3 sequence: CASSLVRPWASGYQETQYF. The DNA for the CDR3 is TGTGCCAGCAGCTTAGTTAGACCCTGGGCTAGCGGGTACCAAGAGACCCAGTACTTC.

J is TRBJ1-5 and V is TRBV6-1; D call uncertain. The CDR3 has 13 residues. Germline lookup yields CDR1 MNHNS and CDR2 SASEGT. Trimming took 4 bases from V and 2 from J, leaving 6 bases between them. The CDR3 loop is CASSGSGNQPQHF. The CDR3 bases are TGTGCCAGCAGTGGAAGCGGCAATCAGCCCCAGCATTTT.